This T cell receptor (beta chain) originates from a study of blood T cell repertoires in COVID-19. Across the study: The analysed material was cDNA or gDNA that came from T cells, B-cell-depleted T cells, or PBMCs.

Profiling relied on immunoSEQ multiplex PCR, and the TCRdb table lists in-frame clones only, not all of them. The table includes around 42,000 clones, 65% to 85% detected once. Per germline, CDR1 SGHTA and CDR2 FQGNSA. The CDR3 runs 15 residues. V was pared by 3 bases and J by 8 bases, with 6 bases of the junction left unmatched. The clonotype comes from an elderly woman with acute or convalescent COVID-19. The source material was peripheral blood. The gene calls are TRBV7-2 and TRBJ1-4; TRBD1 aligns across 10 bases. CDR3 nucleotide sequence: TGTGCCAGCAGCTTCTTGACAGGGGGCCAAGAAAAACTGTTTTTT. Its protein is CASSFLTGGQEKLFF. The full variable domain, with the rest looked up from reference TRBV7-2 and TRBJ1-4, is GAGVSQSPSNKVTEKGKDVELRCDPISGHTALYWYRQSLGQGLEFLIYFQGNSAPDKSGLPSDRFSAERTGGSVSTLTIQRTQQEDSAVYLCASSFLTGGQEKLFFGSGTQLSVL.